A few counts support the clone carrying this TCR beta chain. Its antigen is undetermined. V lost 10 bases, J lost 7 bases, and 16 bases lay in between. CDR3 length equals 12 residues. The entry originates in a study of response to subunit inactivated influenza vaccine. Study-level findings and limits: Each seasonal influenza vaccination recruits few new T cells, the authors suggested.

In TCRdb, the RT-PCR reads were re-called with MiXCR into one record per CDR3 protein. The sample shows about 520,000 distinct CDR3 sequences, about 25% of them seen only once. The receptor's source is a man in his fifties or sixties who received an inactivated influenza vaccine. This chain links TRBV12-3 or TRBV12-4 with TRBJ1-2; D is unresolved. The sample in question was CD4+ T cells sorted from PBMCs, obtained more than 4 days after vaccination. CDR3 sequence: CANKFRGSGYTF. The CDR3 DNA sequence: TGTGCCAACAAATTTCGGGGTAGTGGCTACACCTTC.